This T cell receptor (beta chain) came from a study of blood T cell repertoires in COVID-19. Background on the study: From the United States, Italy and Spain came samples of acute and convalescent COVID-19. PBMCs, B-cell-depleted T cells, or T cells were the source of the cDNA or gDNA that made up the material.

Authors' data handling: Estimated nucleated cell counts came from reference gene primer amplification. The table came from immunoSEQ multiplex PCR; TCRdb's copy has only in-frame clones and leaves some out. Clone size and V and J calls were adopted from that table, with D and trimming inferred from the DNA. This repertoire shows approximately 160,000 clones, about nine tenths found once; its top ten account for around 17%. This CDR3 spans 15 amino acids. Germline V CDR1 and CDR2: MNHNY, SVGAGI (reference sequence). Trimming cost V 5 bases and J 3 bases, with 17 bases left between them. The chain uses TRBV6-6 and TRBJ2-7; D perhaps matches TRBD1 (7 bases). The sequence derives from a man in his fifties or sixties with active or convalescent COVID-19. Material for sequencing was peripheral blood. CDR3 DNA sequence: TGTGCCAGCAGTATGGCGGACAGGAGGGACTACGAGCAGTACTTC. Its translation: CASSMADRRDYEQYF.